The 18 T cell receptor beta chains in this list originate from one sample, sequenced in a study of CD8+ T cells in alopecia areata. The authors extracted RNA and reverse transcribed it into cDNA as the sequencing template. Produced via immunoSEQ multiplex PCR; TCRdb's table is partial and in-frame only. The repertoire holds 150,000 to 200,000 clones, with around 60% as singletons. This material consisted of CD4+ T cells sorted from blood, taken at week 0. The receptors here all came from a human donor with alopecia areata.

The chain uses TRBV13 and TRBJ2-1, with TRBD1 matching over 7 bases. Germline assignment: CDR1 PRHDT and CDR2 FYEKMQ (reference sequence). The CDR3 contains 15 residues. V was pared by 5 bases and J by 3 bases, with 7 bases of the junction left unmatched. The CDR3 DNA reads TGTGCCAGCAGCGCTCTGACAGGGTTCTACAATGAGCAGTTCTTC. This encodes CASSALTGFYNEQFF. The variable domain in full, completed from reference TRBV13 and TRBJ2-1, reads AAGVIQSPRHLIKEKRETATLKCYPIPRHDTVYWYQQGPGQDPQFLISFYEKMQSDKGSIPDRFSAQQFSDYHSELNMSSLELGDSALYFCASSALTGFYNEQFFGPGTRLTVL.

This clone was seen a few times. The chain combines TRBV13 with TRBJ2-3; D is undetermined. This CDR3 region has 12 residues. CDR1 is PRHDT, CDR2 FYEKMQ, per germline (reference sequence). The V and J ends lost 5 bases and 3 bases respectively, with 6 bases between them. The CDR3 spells CASSLRTDTQYF. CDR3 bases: TGTGCCAGCAGCCTAAGAACAGATACGCAGTATTTT.

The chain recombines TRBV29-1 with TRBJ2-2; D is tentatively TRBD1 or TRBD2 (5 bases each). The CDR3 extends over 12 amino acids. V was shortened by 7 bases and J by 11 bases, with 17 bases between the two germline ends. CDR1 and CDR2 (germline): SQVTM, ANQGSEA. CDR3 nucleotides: TGCAGCGCTGACCTCGGGACCCCCGAGCTGTTTTTT. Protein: CSADLGTPELFF.

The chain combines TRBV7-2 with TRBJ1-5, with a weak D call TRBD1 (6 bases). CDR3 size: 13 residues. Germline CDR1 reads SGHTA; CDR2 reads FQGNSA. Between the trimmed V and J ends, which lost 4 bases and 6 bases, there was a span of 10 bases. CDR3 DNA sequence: TGTGCCAGCAGCTCCTCAGGGGTTCAGCCCCAGCATTTT. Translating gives CASSSSGVQPQHF.

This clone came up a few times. The CDR3 coding sequence is TGTGCCAGCAGCCCCCTGGGGACAGGTGGATTAGGCTACACCTTC. It specifies CASSPLGTGGLGYTF. The chain uses TRBV4-2 and TRBJ1-2, with 8 positions matching TRBD1. The CDR3 covers 15 residues. Trimming at V came to 4 bases and at J to 8 bases, leaving 12 bases not matched to a gene. Looked up from germline, CDR1 is LGHNA and CDR2 is YNFKEQ.

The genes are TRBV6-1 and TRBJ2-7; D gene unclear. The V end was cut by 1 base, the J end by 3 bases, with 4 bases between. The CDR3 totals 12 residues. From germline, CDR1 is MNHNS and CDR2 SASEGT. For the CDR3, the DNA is TGTGCCAGCAGTGAAGGCGGCTACGAGCAGTACTTC. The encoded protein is CASSEGGYEQYF.

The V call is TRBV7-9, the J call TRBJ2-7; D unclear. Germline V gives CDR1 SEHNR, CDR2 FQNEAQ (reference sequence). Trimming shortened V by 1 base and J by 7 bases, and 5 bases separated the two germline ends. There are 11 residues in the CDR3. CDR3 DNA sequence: TGTGCCAGCAGCTTAGTCGGGGAGCAGTACTTC. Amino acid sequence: CASSLVGEQYF.

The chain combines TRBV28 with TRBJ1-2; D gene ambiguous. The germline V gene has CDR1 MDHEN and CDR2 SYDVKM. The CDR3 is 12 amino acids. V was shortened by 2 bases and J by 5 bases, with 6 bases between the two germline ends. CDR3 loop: CASSLVPYGYTF. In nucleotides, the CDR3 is TGTGCCAGCAGTTTAGTGCCTTATGGCTACACCTTC.

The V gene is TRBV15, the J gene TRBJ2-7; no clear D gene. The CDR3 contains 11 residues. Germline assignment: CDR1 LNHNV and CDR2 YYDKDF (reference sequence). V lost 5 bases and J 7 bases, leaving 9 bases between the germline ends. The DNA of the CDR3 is TGTGCCACCAGCGGTTTAGGGGAGCAGTACTTC. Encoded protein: CATSGLGEQYF.

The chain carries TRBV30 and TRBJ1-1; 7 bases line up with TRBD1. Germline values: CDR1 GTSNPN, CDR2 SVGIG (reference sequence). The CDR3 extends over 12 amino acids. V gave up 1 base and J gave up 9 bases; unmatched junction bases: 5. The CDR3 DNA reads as TGTGCCTGGAGTGGACAGGGCGTGAAAGCTTTCTTT. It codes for CAWSGQGVKAFF.

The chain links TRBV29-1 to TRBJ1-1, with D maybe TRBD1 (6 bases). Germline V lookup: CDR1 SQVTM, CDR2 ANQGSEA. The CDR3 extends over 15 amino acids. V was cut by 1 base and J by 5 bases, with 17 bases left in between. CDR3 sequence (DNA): TGCAGCGTTGAAGTTCATGGGGGGGCAGGGACTGAAGCTTTCTTT. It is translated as CSVEVHGGAGTEAFF.

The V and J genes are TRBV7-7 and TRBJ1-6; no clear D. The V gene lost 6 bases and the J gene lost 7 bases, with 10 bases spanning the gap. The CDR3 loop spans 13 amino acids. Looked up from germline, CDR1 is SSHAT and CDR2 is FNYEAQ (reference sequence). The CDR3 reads CASRETGNSPLHF. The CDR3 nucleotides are TGTGCCAGCAGAGAAACGGGGAATTCACCCCTCCACTTT.

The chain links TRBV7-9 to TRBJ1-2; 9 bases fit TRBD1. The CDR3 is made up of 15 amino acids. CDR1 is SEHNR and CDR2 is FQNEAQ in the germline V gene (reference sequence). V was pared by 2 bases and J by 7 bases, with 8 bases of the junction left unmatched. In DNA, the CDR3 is TGTGCCAGCAGCTTACCGGGACAGGGTATCTTTGGCTACACCTTC. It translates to CASSLPGQGIFGYTF.

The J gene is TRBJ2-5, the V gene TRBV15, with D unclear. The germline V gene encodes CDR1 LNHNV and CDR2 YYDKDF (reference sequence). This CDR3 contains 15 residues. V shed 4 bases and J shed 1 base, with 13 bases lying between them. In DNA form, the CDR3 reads TGTGCCACCAGCAAGAATCCTCAGACCCAAGAGACCCAGTACTTC. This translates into CATSKNPQTQETQYF.

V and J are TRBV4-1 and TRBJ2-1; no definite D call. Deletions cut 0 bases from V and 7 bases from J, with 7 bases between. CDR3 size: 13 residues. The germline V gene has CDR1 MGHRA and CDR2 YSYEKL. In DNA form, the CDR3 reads TGCGCCAGCAGCCAAGAGAGGCAGAATGAGCAGTTCTTC. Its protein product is CASSQERQNEQFF.

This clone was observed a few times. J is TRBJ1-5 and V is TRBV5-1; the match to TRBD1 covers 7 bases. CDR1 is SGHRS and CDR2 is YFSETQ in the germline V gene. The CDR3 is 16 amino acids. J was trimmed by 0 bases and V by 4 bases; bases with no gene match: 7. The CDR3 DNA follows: TGCGCCAGCAGCCCCACAGGGGACGTTAGCAATCAGCCCCAGCATTTT. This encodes CASSPTGDVSNQPQHF. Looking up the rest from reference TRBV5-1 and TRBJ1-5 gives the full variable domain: KAGVTQTPRYLIKTRGQQVTLSCSPISGHRSVSWYQQTPGQGLQFLFEYFSETQRNKGNFPGRFSGRQFSNSRSEMNVSTLELGDSALYLCASSPTGDVSNQPQHFGDGTRLSIL.

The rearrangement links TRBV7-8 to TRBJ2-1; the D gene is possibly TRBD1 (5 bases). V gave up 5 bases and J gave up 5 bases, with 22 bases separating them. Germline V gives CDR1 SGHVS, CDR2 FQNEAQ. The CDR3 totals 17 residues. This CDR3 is CASSPRRLGRFDNEQFF. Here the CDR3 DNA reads TGTGCCAGCAGCCCCAGGCGGTTGGGGCGATTCGACAATGAGCAGTTCTTC.

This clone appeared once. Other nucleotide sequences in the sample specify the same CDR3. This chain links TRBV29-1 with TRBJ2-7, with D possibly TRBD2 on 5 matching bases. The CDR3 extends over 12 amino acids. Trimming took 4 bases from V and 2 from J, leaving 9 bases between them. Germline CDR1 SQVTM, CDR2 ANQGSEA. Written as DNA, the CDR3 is TGCAGCGTTGCAAGCGGTACCTACGAGCAGTACTTC. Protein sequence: CSVASGTYEQYF.